This TCR beta chain is from a study of CXCR3-negative and CXCR3-positive naive CD8 T cells. cDNA libraries for TRB were generated by 5' RACE incorporating UMI labels. TCRdb derives one entry per CDR3 protein from the 5' RACE reads, leaving out DNA. This sample contains 84,000 or so distinct CDR3 sequences. Cells that were CD45RO-CCR7+CD27+CD95- constituted naive CD8+ T cells. Turning to this clonotype: Its antigen remains unidentified.

Germline V gene lookup returns CDR1 SNHLY and CDR2 FYNNEI. The CDR3 consists of 15 residues. Whole-study results and caveats: The study found comparably high diversity in both naive subsets and much lower diversity in memory CD8+ cells.

Sequencing was done on a sample of naive CXCR3- CD8+ T cells from blood. The subset is: CD45RO-CCR7+CD27+CD95- naive CD8+ T cells lacking CXCR3 (TNR3-). This clonotype was sampled from a human donor in good health. Some clones in this sample may be carry-over from other donors' samples. The rearrangement joins TRBV2 to TRBJ1-6; there is no DNA to check the TCRdb D call of TRBD1. The CDR3 loop reads CASKRGGSYNSPLHF.